The clone carrying this T cell receptor beta chain was seen repeatedly, ten times or more. The antigen remains undetermined. The data originate from a study of sequential checkpoint blockade in melanoma. Study as a whole: DNA from 91 pretreatment tumor samples underwent TCRβ immunosequencing. Study-level results: Rising tumor T-cell fraction and clonality meant about 30 times likelier benefit. Tumor T-cell fraction and clonality correlated with PD-L1 and CD8+ counts.

Trimming pared 5 bases from V and 3 bases from J, leaving 13 bases between. Germline-derived CDR1 and CDR2 are SGHNT and YENEEA. CDR3 length equals 14 residues. Data came from immunoSEQ multiplex PCR; TCRdb stores just in-frame clones and leaves some out. The sample holds over 3,500 clones; 20% to 25% are singletons and the top ten take roughly an eighth. Indicated treatment: randomized to nivolumab then ipilimumab (arm A) or the reverse (arm B). Patients had received no earlier DNA-damaging chemotherapy. The starting material was tumor tissue (inferred from file names), obtained from a patient given nivolumab and ipilimumab in sequence. This sequence originates from a human donor with melanoma. The chain has TRBV11-3 and TRBJ2-5, with D hard to call. The DNA of the CDR3 is TGTGCCAGCAGCGGGCAACCCTGGGAAGAGACCCAGTACTTC. Translated, it gives CASSGQPWEETQYF.